The 6 T cell receptor beta chains given below trace back to one sample, sequenced in a study of CD8 T cells in ankylosing spondylitis. TCRdb reprocessed the 5' RACE reads with MiXCR, giving one entry per CDR3 protein. This table holds 350,000 or so distinct CDR3 sequences, 14% to 15% found once. Specimen: blood, either unsorted or a sorted T cell fraction (not recorded which). These receptors were obtained from a male donor with ankylosing spondylitis or in good health (not recorded which).

This clonotype was detected once. CDR3 DNA sequence: TGCGCCAGCAGCGACGGCGGGAGGCCCACAGATACGCAGTATTTT. Protein: CASSDGGRPTDTQYF. The genes are TRBV5-1 and TRBJ2-3; TRBD2 agrees at 8 bases. The germline V gene encodes CDR1 SGHRS and CDR2 YFSETQ. After removal of 4 bases from V and 2 bases from J, the junction contained 6 bases not matched to a gene. The CDR3 is 15 amino acids.

This clonotype was picked up a small number of times. The V gene is TRBV19, the J gene TRBJ1-1, with 7 positions matching TRBD1. The CDR3 totals 13 residues. Per the germline V gene, CDR1 is LNHDA and CDR2 is SQIVND (reference sequence). Germline trimming cut 9 bases from V and 0 bases from J; bases unmatched to any gene: 4. CDR3 sequence: CASAGTVNTEAFF. The CDR3 nucleotides read TGTGCCAGCGCCGGGACAGTGAACACTGAAGCTTTCTTT.

This clonotype was picked up a small number of times. The gene calls are TRBV12-3 or TRBV12-4 and TRBJ1-5; D gene ambiguous. V was pared by 4 bases and J by 5 bases, with 21 bases between. The CDR3 covers 17 residues. The CDR3 sequence: CASSSSELSTWDQPQHF. In nucleotides, the CDR3 is TGTGCCAGCAGTTCCAGCGAACTTTCTACCTGGGATCAGCCCCAGCATTTT.

This clonotype was seen more than once but under ten times. The chain is built from TRBV5-1 and TRBJ1-4; 9 nucleotides line up with TRBD1. Unmatched junction bases numbered 8, after V lost 4 bases and J lost 4 bases. From germline, CDR1 is SGHRS and CDR2 YFSETQ. This CDR3 has 16 residues. The CDR3 spells CASSHLPGQGNEKLFF. CDR3 in DNA: TGCGCCAGCAGCCACCTACCGGGACAGGGTAATGAAAAACTGTTTTTT.

The chain carries TRBV5-1 and TRBJ2-2; D is perhaps TRBD1 or TRBD2 (5 bases each). The CDR3 is made up of 14 amino acids. The germline V and J ends were trimmed by 5 bases and 3 bases, with 11 bases remaining between them. Looked up from germline, CDR1 is SGHRS and CDR2 is YFSETQ. The CDR3 is CASSSGTDTGELFF. The CDR3 DNA reads as TGCGCCAGCAGTTCCGGGACGGACACCGGGGAGCTGTTTTTT.

The chain employs TRBV3-1 and TRBJ1-1; D call uncertain. The CDR3 runs 15 residues. Germline V lookup: CDR1 LGHDT, CDR2 YNNKEL (reference sequence). The V gene lost 4 bases and the J gene lost 0 bases, with 12 bases spanning the gap. The CDR3 spells CASSRAFTLNTEAFF. CDR3 DNA: TGTGCCAGCAGCCGCGCCTTCACGCTGAACACTGAAGCTTTCTTT.